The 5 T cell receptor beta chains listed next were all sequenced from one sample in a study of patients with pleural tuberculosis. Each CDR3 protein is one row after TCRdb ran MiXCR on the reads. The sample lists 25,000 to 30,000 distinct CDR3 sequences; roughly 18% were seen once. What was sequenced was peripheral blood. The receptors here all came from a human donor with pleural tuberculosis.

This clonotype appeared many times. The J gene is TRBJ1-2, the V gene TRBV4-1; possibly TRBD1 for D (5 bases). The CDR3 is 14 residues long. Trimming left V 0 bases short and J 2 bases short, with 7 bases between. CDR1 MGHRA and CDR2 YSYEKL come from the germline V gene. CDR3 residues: CASSQDWGNYGYTF. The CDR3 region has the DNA TGCGCCAGCAGCCAAGATTGGGGGAACTATGGCTACACCTTC.

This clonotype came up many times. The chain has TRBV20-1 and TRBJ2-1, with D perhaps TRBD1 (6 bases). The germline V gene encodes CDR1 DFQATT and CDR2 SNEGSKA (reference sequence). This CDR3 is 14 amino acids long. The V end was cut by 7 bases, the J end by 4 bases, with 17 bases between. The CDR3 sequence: CSVPDRSFYNEQFF. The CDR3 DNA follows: TGCAGTGTCCCGGACAGAAGCTTTTACAATGAGCAGTTCTTC.

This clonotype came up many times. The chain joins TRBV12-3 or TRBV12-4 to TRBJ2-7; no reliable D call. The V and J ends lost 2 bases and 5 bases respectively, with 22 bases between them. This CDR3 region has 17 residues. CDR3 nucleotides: TGTGCCAGCAGTTTATCAAGTCGTCATGTCAGGCCCCACGAGCAGTACTTC. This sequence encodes CASSLSSRHVRPHEQYF.

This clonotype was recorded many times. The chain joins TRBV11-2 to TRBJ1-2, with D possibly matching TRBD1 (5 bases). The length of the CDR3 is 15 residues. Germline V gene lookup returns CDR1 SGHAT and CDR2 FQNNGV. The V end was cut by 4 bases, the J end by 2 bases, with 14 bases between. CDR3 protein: CASSSPAGRNYGYTF. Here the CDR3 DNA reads TGTGCCAGCAGCTCCCCAGCAGGGAGGAACTATGGCTACACCTTC.

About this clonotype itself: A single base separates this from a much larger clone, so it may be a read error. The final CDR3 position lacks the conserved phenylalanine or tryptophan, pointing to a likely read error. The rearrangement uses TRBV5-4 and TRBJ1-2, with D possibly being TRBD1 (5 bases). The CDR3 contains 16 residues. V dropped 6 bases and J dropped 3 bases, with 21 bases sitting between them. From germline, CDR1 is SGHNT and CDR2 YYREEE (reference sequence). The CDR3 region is CASTKPVGGAHYGYTL. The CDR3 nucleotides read TGTGCCAGCACCAAACCTGTTGGAGGGGCACACTATGGCTACACCCTC.